Each of the 11 T cell receptor beta chains below was sequenced from the same sample in a study of cytomegalovirus exposure and HLA in healthy donors. The PCR had 60 Vbeta and 13 Jbeta primers. Repertoires were generated with immunoSEQ multiplex PCR, while TCRdb's copy carries only in-frame clones and drops some. In the table there are some 130,000 clones, roughly 65% of which are singletons. Sequenced sample: PBMCs. The receptor source for this set is a man aged 40-50 years in good health and CMV-seropositive.

V usage is TRBV19 and J usage is TRBJ2-3, with TRBD2 matching over 11 bases. V shed 0 bases and J 4 bases; nucleotides not matched to a gene: 6. The CDR3 contains 17 residues. Germline V gene sequence: CDR1 LNHDA, CDR2 SQIVND (reference sequence). CDR3 DNA sequence: TGTGCCAGTAGTATAGAACTAGCGGGAGTTGTATCAGATACGCAGTATTTT. Translating gives CASSIELAGVVSDTQYF. The whole variable domain, filled in from reference TRBV19 and TRBJ2-3, reads DGGITQSPKYLFRKEGQNVTLSCEQNLNHDAMYWYRQDPGQGLRLIYYSQIVNDFQKGDIAEGYSVSREKKESFPLTVTSAQKNPTAFYLCASSIELAGVVSDTQYFGPGTRLTVL.

The chain carries TRBV11-2 and TRBJ2-1, with unresolved D. The CDR3 length is 12 residues. The germline V gene has CDR1 SGHAT and CDR2 FQNNGV. Deletions cut 2 bases from V and 10 bases from J, with 9 bases between. Here the CDR3 DNA reads TGTGCCAGCAGCTTAAGCTCCCTCGAGCAGTTCTTC. Translating it yields CASSLSSLEQFF.

Only a few counts were recorded for this clone. The rearrangement uses TRBV5-5 and TRBJ2-3; 8 bases map to TRBD1. Trimming removed 3 bases from V and 6 bases from J; junction bases left unmatched: 9. CDR3 length: 15 amino acids. Germline V gene sequence: CDR1 SGHKS, CDR2 YYEKEE (reference sequence). Here the CDR3 reads CASSSGTGSKDTQYF. The CDR3 coding sequence is TGTGCCAGCAGCTCCGGGACAGGTAGTAAGGATACGCAGTATTTT.

This chain connects TRBV7-3 to TRBJ2-5; D possibly corresponds to TRBD2 (5 bases). This CDR3 is 14 amino acids long. CDR1 and CDR2 (germline): SGHTA, FQGTGA. The V gene lost 4 bases and the J gene lost 2 bases, with 11 bases spanning the gap. CDR3 region: CASSSVATQETQYF. In DNA, the CDR3 is TGTGCCAGCAGCTCCGTAGCGACACAAGAGACCCAGTACTTC.

The chain carries TRBV6-4 and TRBJ2-1; the match to TRBD2 covers 14 bases. Germline V gives CDR1 MRHNA, CDR2 SNTAGT. CDR3 length equals 18 residues. The V segment lost 8 bases and the J segment 3 bases; nucleotides outside the gene matches: 12. CDR3 DNA: TGTGCCAGCGAGGGACTAGCGGGAGAAGCCCCAAGCTACAATGAGCAGTTCTTC. Protein product: CASEGLAGEAPSYNEQFF.

This sequence joins TRBV28 and TRBJ2-7, with 7 bases identical to TRBD1. Germline CDR1 and CDR2: MDHEN and SYDVKM. The J segment lost 0 bases and the V segment lost 3 bases, leaving 5 bases of the junction unmatched. The CDR3 consists of 15 residues. This chain's CDR3 is CASSFPGTVSYEQYF. CDR3 DNA sequence: TGTGCCAGCAGTTTCCCCGGGACAGTCTCCTACGAGCAGTACTTC.

This chain joins TRBV9 and TRBJ1-3; D unclear. Germline V CDR1 and CDR2: SGDLS, YYNGEE. Trimming stripped 0 bases from V and 4 bases from J, with 11 bases between. The CDR3 contains 15 residues. CDR3 sequence (DNA): TGTGCCAGCAGCGTAGGTGGAGGGTCCGGAAACACCATATATTTT. As protein: CASSVGGGSGNTIYF.

V is TRBV9 and J is TRBJ2-1, with D possibly being TRBD2 (6 bases). The length of the CDR3 is 15 residues. V was cut by 0 bases and J by 4 bases, with 11 bases left in between. In germline, CDR1 is SGDLS, CDR2 YYNGEE. The CDR3 region is CASSVASGAYNEQFF. The CDR3 DNA reads TGTGCCAGCAGCGTAGCTTCGGGAGCATACAATGAGCAGTTCTTC.

The J gene is TRBJ1-5, the V gene TRBV6-1; D remains unclear. Per the germline V gene, CDR1 is MNHNS and CDR2 is SASEGT. This CDR3 spans 15 amino acids. V lost 7 bases and J lost 3, with 16 bases in between. The CDR3 DNA is TGTGCCAGCATGGAATGGGGAGCCCACAATCAGCCCCAGCATTTT. Encoded protein: CASMEWGAHNQPQHF.

The V and J genes are TRBV5-6 and TRBJ2-7; D may be TRBD2 (7 bases). The CDR3 runs to 14 residues. CDR1 and CDR2 from the germline V gene are SGHDT and YYEEEE. V lost 0 bases and J lost 6, with 13 bases in between. CDR3 protein: CASSLERGRAEQYF. Written as DNA, the CDR3 is TGTGCCAGCAGCTTGGAAAGGGGGAGGGCCGAGCAGTACTTC.

The table lists this clone with a count of one. The chain joins TRBV7-9 to TRBJ1-1, with 7 bases aligning to TRBD1. The germline V gene encodes CDR1 SEHNR and CDR2 FQNEAQ (reference sequence). This CDR3 has 17 residues. After removal of 4 bases from V and 2 bases from J, the junction contained 13 bases not matched to a gene. CDR3 coding DNA: TGTGCCAGCAGCTACACATCCGGACAGGACCTTAACACTGAAGCTTTCTTT. It yields the protein CASSYTSGQDLNTEAFF.